One sample yielded the 30 T cell receptor beta chains listed below, sequenced in a study of blood T cell repertoires in COVID-19 (dated by TCRdb to 2020 to 2022). Libraries were made using the immunoSEQ multiplex PCR assay. TCRdb carries this immuneACCESS record with in-frame sequences only. Its versions omit some clonotypes, under half of them owing to an unresolved V gene in the studies checked, with the rest unexplained. For this sample there are approximately 300,000 clones; more than 75% appear just once. The leading ten clones occupy roughly 1.6% of the sample. The sequenced sample consisted of peripheral blood. Receptors were obtained from a woman between 50 and 59 years old with acute or convalescent COVID-19.

The chain is built from TRBV5-1 and TRBJ2-5; a possible D gene is TRBD1 (5 bases). Deletions cut 0 bases from V and 1 base from J, with 10 bases between. Per the germline V gene, CDR1 is SGHRS and CDR2 is YFSETQ. The CDR3 loop spans 15 amino acids. CDR3 amino acids: CASSLGGPGQETQYF. CDR3 coding DNA: TGCGCCAGCAGCTTGGGGGGCCCTGGCCAAGAGACCCAGTACTTC.

The V and J genes are TRBV2 and TRBJ1-1; 8 bases are shared with TRBD1. This CDR3 contains 15 residues. V was pared by 4 bases and J by 8 bases, with 12 bases of the junction left unmatched. CDR1 and CDR2 from the germline V gene are SNHLY and FYNNEI. The CDR3 region is CASSARAGGPAEAFF. CDR3 nucleotide sequence: TGTGCCAGCAGTGCGCGGGCAGGGGGCCCAGCCGAAGCTTTCTTT.

V usage is TRBV5-1 and J usage is TRBJ1-5; D is unresolved. CDR3 length: 13 amino acids. V lost 0 bases, J lost 5 bases, and 6 bases lay in between. Germline CDR1 is SGHRS and CDR2 is YFSETQ. This CDR3 reads CASSLDSHQPQHF. The DNA of the CDR3 is TGCGCCAGCAGCTTGGACAGCCATCAGCCCCAGCATTTT. Full variable domain (remainder filled in from reference TRBV5-1 and TRBJ1-5): KAGVTQTPRYLIKTRGQQVTLSCSPISGHRSVSWYQQTPGQGLQFLFEYFSETQRNKGNFPGRFSGRQFSNSRSEMNVSTLELGDSALYLCASSLDSHQPQHFGDGTRLSIL.

V gene TRBV20-1 combines with J gene TRBJ2-7; TRBD1 might be the D (5 bases). The CDR3 contains 11 residues. Trimming took off 1 base at V and 6 bases at J, with 7 bases between the two ends. The germline CDR1 and CDR2 sequences are DFQATT and SNEGSKA (reference sequence). The CDR3 region is CSARGGREQYF. CDR3 nucleotide sequence: TGCAGTGCTAGAGGGGGCCGCGAGCAGTACTTC.

The chain recombines TRBV28 with TRBJ1-5; TRBD1 agrees at 9 bases. CDR1 MDHEN and CDR2 SYDVKM come from the germline V gene. Trimming cost V 6 bases and J 5 bases; bases outside gene matches: 5. The CDR3 has 14 amino acids. CDR3 protein: CASRSGQGHQPQHF. The CDR3 DNA sequence: TGTGCCAGCAGGTCGGGACAGGGTCATCAGCCCCAGCATTTT.

The genes are TRBV7-9 and TRBJ2-7; D is undetermined. Per germline, CDR1 SEHNR and CDR2 FQNEAQ (reference sequence). The CDR3 extends over 11 amino acids. The V end was cut by 5 bases, the J end by 3 bases, with 5 bases between. The CDR3 is CASSESYEQYF. CDR3 in DNA: TGTGCCAGCAGCGAGAGCTACGAGCAGTACTTC.

This sequence joins TRBV2 and TRBJ2-4, with D hard to call. CDR3 length equals 16 residues. CDR1 SNHLY and CDR2 FYNNEI come from the germline V gene. V shed 2 bases and J shed 0 bases, with 11 bases lying between them. Written as DNA, the CDR3 is TGTGCCAGCAGTGAATATAGCCGGATAGCCAAAAACATTCAGTACTTC. Its translation is CASSEYSRIAKNIQYF. Based on the CDR3 plus reference TRBV2 and TRBJ2-4, the full variable domain is EPEVTQTPSHQVTQMGQEVILRCVPISNHLYFYWYRQILGQKVEFLVSFYNNEISEKSEIFDDQFSVERPDGSNFTLKIRSTKLEDSAMYFCASSEYSRIAKNIQYFGAGTRLSVL.

This chain uses TRBV19 with TRBJ2-1; D might be TRBD2 (7 bases). Germline CDR1 and CDR2: LNHDA and SQIVND (reference sequence). CDR3 length: 15 residues. V was clipped by 1 base and J by 2 bases, with 9 bases between them. The CDR3 is CASSIVGGPYNEQFF. CDR3 bases: TGTGCCAGTAGTATAGTGGGGGGGCCCTACAATGAGCAGTTCTTC.

This clone was observed a handful of times. Written as DNA, the CDR3 is TGTGCCAGCAGCTTAGGAGGGGGGACAGGGACTGGCAATCAGCCCCAGCATTTT. Translated, it gives CASSLGGGTGTGNQPQHF. The V and J genes are TRBV7-2 and TRBJ1-5; 9 bases align to TRBD1. CDR3 length: 18 amino acids. V lost 1 base to trimming and J lost 2 bases; unmatched junction nucleotides: 9. Germline CDR1 and CDR2: SGHTA and FQGNSA.

The V call is TRBV9, the J call TRBJ2-7; 9 nucleotides agree with TRBD1. Germline V gives CDR1 SGDLS, CDR2 YYNGEE. This CDR3 has 15 amino acids. With 4 bases clipped from V and 2 bases from J, the junction kept 7 bases outside the gene matches. The CDR3 loop reads CASSPSGQGTYEQYF. CDR3 sequence (DNA): TGTGCCAGCAGCCCATCTGGACAGGGGACCTACGAGCAGTACTTC.

The J gene is TRBJ1-1, the V gene TRBV6-2 or TRBV6-3; 9 bases agree with TRBD1. The germline gives CDR1 MNHEY, CDR2 SVGEGT. CDR3 length equals 17 residues. Unmatched junction bases numbered 10, after V lost 5 bases and J lost 0 bases. In DNA, the CDR3 is TGTGCCAGCAGTCGGCCTTTACAGGGGGCCGTGAACACTGAAGCTTTCTTT. Protein sequence: CASSRPLQGAVNTEAFF.

This sequence joins TRBV6-5 and TRBJ2-7; a weak D match, TRBD1 (6 bases). The CDR3 totals 14 residues. The germline CDR1 and CDR2 sequences are MNHEY and SVGAGI. V was trimmed by 4 bases and J by 6 bases, leaving 16 bases between them. CDR3 loop: CASSLSGEWGEQYF. The CDR3 nucleotides read TGTGCCAGCAGTTTATCAGGGGAGTGGGGCGAGCAGTACTTC.

This sequence joins TRBV27 and TRBJ1-1; 9 bases match TRBD1. The length of the CDR3 is 16 residues. Germline V CDR1 and CDR2: MNHEY, SMNVEV (reference sequence). V shed 2 bases and J 1 base; nucleotides not matched to a gene: 5. The CDR3 region is CASSLPPDRGNTEAFF. The CDR3 bases are TGTGCCAGCAGTTTACCCCCGGACAGGGGGAACACTGAAGCTTTCTTT.

The V call is TRBV7-2, the J call TRBJ1-3; D uncertain. V was trimmed by 5 bases and J by 4 bases, leaving 18 bases between them. Germline V CDR1 and CDR2: SGHTA, FQGNSA. The CDR3 is 16 amino acids. CDR3 amino acids: CASSLPILSGGNTIYF. Written as DNA, the CDR3 is TGTGCCAGCAGCCTACCGATCCTGTCGGGGGGAAACACCATATATTTT.

The J gene is TRBJ2-6, the V gene TRBV9; 7 bases match TRBD2. This CDR3 has 19 amino acids. Germline V gene sequence: CDR1 SGDLS, CDR2 YYNGEE. The trim removed 2 bases at V and 0 bases at J, leaving 11 bases unmatched. The CDR3 bases are TGTGCCAGCAGCGTTATACGGGAGGACCGTCTCTCTGGGGCCAACGTCCTGACTTTC. Protein sequence: CASSVIREDRLSGANVLTF.

This rearrangement joins TRBV9 to TRBJ1-1, with 7 bases identical to TRBD1. Germline V gives CDR1 SGDLS, CDR2 YYNGEE. With V trimmed by 5 bases and J by 3 bases, 7 bases remained unmatched. The CDR3 is 14 residues long. The CDR3 nucleotides read TGTGCCAGCAGAAGAGGGGGCGCATACACTGAAGCTTTCTTT. Translation: CASRRGGAYTEAFF.

The chain combines TRBV2 with TRBJ1-4, with D maybe TRBD1 (6 bases). Looked up from germline, CDR1 is SNHLY and CDR2 is FYNNEI. The CDR3 extends over 15 amino acids. V lost 6 bases and J 3 bases, leaving 14 bases between the germline ends. DNA for the CDR3: TGTGCCAGCAGGATACAGGGTCTTGCTAATGAAAAACTGTTTTTT. As protein: CASRIQGLANEKLFF.

The chain joins TRBV12-3 or TRBV12-4 to TRBJ1-1; 8 bases match TRBD1. This CDR3 comprises 13 residues. Unmatched junction bases numbered 6, after V lost 5 bases and J lost 7 bases. The CDR3 DNA reads as TGTGCCAGCAGTACCCAGGGGGCTGGTGAAGCTTTCTTT. As protein: CASSTQGAGEAFF.

DNA of the CDR3: TGTGCCAGCAAGCGGGACCAGGGGACTGAAGCTTTCTTT. It encodes CASKRDQGTEAFF. The chain joins TRBV6-5 to TRBJ1-1; D may be TRBD1 (6 bases). In germline, CDR1 is MNHEY, CDR2 SVGAGI. V was clipped by 7 bases and J by 5 bases, with 14 bases between them. This CDR3 contains 13 residues.

The rearrangement links TRBV7-2 to TRBJ2-1; D is ambiguous. Germline V gene data show CDR1 as SGHTA and CDR2 as FQGNSA. With 5 bases removed from V and 0 bases from J, the gap between germline ends came to 17 bases. The CDR3 totals 17 residues. The CDR3 region is CASSQVLLSSSYNEQFF. The CDR3 nucleotides are TGTGCCAGCAGCCAGGTCCTCCTAAGTAGCTCCTACAATGAGCAGTTCTTC.

The J gene is TRBJ2-3, the V gene TRBV7-2; D gene ambiguous. Germline V CDR1 and CDR2: SGHTA, FQGNSA. The V end lost 5 bases, the J end lost 4 bases, and 4 bases lay between the germline ends. CDR3 length: 11 amino acids. The DNA for the CDR3 is TGTGCCAGCAGCCCGGCAGATACGCAGTATTTT. Protein: CASSPADTQYF.

V and J are TRBV7-3 and TRBJ2-7, with TRBD2 matching 14 bases. The V and J ends lost 5 bases and 6 bases, in that order; junction bases with no gene match: 6. There are 15 residues in the CDR3. CDR1 is SGHTA, CDR2 FQGTGA, per germline. The CDR3 reads CASSPGLAGVGEQYF. CDR3 coding DNA: TGTGCCAGCAGCCCGGGACTAGCGGGAGTAGGCGAGCAGTACTTC. Full variable domain (missing parts from reference TRBV7-3 and TRBJ2-7): GAGVSQTPSNKVTEKGKYVELRCDPISGHTALYWYRQSLGQGPEFLIYFQGTGAADDSGLPNDRFFAVRPEGSVSTLKIQRTERGDSAVYLCASSPGLAGVGEQYFGPGTRLTVT.

The CDR3 nucleotides are TGTGCCACCAGCAGAGGTCCAGGGTGGGGTGGCTACACCTTC. It is translated as CATSRGPGWGGYTF. This chain links TRBV15 with TRBJ1-2; maybe TRBD1 (5 bases). V was cut by 1 base and J by 7 bases, with 13 bases left in between. Germline V gene sequence: CDR1 LNHNV, CDR2 YYDKDF (reference sequence). There are 14 residues in the CDR3.

The chain combines TRBV6-2 or TRBV6-3 with TRBJ2-2; the match to TRBD2 covers 9 bases. Trimming took 5 bases from V and 4 from J; bases not matched to a gene: 11. The CDR3 loop spans 17 amino acids. CDR1 and CDR2 from the germline V gene are MNHEY and SVGEGT. CDR3 sequence: CASSTWVAGASTGELFF. In DNA form, the CDR3 reads TGTGCCAGCAGTACTTGGGTAGCGGGAGCGAGCACCGGGGAGCTGTTTTTT.

This rearrangement joins TRBV30 to TRBJ2-3; the match to TRBD2 covers 12 bases. J lost 6 bases, V lost 0 bases, and 4 bases had no gene match. The CDR3 sequence is 15 residues long. Germline values: CDR1 GTSNPN, CDR2 SVGIG (reference sequence). The CDR3 DNA is TGTGCCTGGAGTGTGACTAGCGGGAGAGGTGATACGCAGTATTTT. It encodes CAWSVTSGRGDTQYF.

This clone has just a few counts. The V gene is TRBV29-1, the J gene TRBJ1-5; D possibly corresponds to TRBD1 (5 bases). V was cut by 4 bases and J by 0 bases, with 7 bases left in between. Germline values: CDR1 SQVTM, CDR2 ANQGSEA. The CDR3 is 13 amino acids. The CDR3 DNA sequence: TGCAGCGTTGCAGGGAATAGCAATCAGCCCCAGCATTTT. Translation gives CSVAGNSNQPQHF.

The CDR3 DNA reads TGTGCCAGCAGCTTCAGCGGTGCAGACTCCTCTCTATACAATGAGCAGTTCTTC. Translated, it gives CASSFSGADSSLYNEQFF. This chain uses TRBV7-6 with TRBJ2-1; perhaps TRBD2 as D (5 bases). The CDR3 loop spans 18 amino acids. Germline CDR1 SGHVS, CDR2 FNYEAQ. The V end was cut by 3 bases, the J end by 4 bases, with 22 bases between.

V gene TRBV19 combines with J gene TRBJ1-2; D not certain. The CDR3 consists of 13 residues. Trimming cost V 4 bases and J 3 bases, with 9 bases left between them. Germline V gene data show CDR1 as LNHDA and CDR2 as SQIVND (reference sequence). This chain's CDR3 is CASSNRGDYGYTF. The CDR3 nucleotides read TGTGCCAGTAGTAACCGAGGCGACTATGGCTACACCTTC.

The CDR3 here is CASSQERTANQPQHF. Written as DNA, the CDR3 is TGTGCCAGCAGCCAAGAGCGGACAGCTAATCAGCCCCAGCATTTT. The genes are TRBV4-2 and TRBJ1-5; a possible D gene is TRBD1 (6 bases). Trimming removed 0 bases from V and 4 bases from J, with 10 bases in between. Germline V gene lookup returns CDR1 LGHNA and CDR2 YNFKEQ. This CDR3 has 15 amino acids.

The rearrangement links TRBV11-2 to TRBJ2-7; the D gene is possibly TRBD2 (5 bases). Germline V CDR1 and CDR2: SGHAT, FQNNGV. The CDR3 is made up of 12 amino acids. V lost 5 bases and J lost 2, with 7 bases in between. Written as DNA, the CDR3 is TGTGCCAGCAGCCCCGGGACCTACGAGCAGTACTTC. Translation gives CASSPGTYEQYF. Full variable domain (rest looked up from reference TRBV11-2 and TRBJ2-7): EAGVAQSPRYKIIEKRQSVAFWCNPISGHATLYWYQQILGQGPKLLIQFQNNGVVDDSQLPKDRFSAERLKGVDSTLKIQPAKLEDSAVYLCASSPGTYEQYFGPGTRLTVT.